This TCR beta chain came from a study of PD-1 blockade in mismatch repair-deficient tumors. Measured with immunoSEQ multiplex PCR; TCRdb has only the in-frame clones, and not every one. The sample carries about 14,000 clones, about 88% recorded once. Time point meaning: approximately 9-day in vitro stimulation with candidate neoantigen peptide 6. Germline V gene data show CDR1 as MNHEY and CDR2 as SVGAGI. The CDR3 runs 15 residues. V shed 6 bases, J shed 3 bases, and the junction held 9 bases outside the gene matches. For this clone: The antigen is unknown.

Sequenced material: cells cultured in vitro, taken from a patient treated with pembrolizumab. The chain has TRBV6-5 and TRBJ2-3; TRBD1 matches at 7 bases. The TCR was taken from an adult with mismatch repair-deficient cancer. The CDR3 sequence: CASSSRGRVTDTQYF. The DNA for the CDR3 is TGTGCCAGCAGCTCTAGGGGGCGGGTTACAGATACGCAGTATTTT.